The following is a T cell receptor beta chain sequence with its context. Its specificity is unknown. In the PCR, 60 Vbeta and 13 Jbeta primers were used. Clones were read by immunoSEQ multiplex PCR, and TCRdb kept only the in-frame ones, dropping some. The top ten hold 0.8% to 0.95% of the sample, which has some 130,000 clones, 70% to 80% seen once. The data belong to a study of cytomegalovirus exposure and HLA in healthy donors. Study-wide points: Data from an earlier analysis indicated that most TCR beta V segments were productive either about 87% or about 30% of the time.

The source material was PBMCs. The receptor comes from a woman in her sixties or seventies in good health and CMV-seronegative.

The CDR3 region has the DNA TGTGCCAGCAGTCCGGACAGGAACTATGGCTACACCTTC. It encodes CASSPDRNYGYTF. The chain recombines TRBV2 with TRBJ1-2; TRBD1 agrees at 7 bases. CDR3 length equals 13 residues. The V and J ends lost 5 bases and 2 bases, in that order; junction bases with no gene match: 2. Per the germline V gene, CDR1 is SNHLY and CDR2 is FYNNEI.